The 17 T cell receptor beta chains reported below all come from one sample, sequenced in a study of cytomegalovirus exposure and HLA in healthy donors. Primers included in the PCR were 60 Vbeta and 13 Jbeta primers. Repertoires were generated with immunoSEQ multiplex PCR, while TCRdb's copy carries only in-frame clones and drops some. This sample yields 130,000 or so clones, of which around 79% are seen a single time; approximately 6.5% belongs to the top ten. The sample consisted of PBMCs. These receptors were collected from a woman aged 40-49 years in good health and CMV-seronegative.

This sequence joins TRBV28 and TRBJ1-5; D may be TRBD1 (5 bases). This CDR3 region has 16 residues. Trimming took off 5 bases at V and 3 bases at J, with 17 bases between the two ends. Germline CDR1 MDHEN, CDR2 SYDVKM. The CDR3, as DNA: TGTGCCAGCAGTCGCTTAGGGGCTGGGAACAATCAGCCCCAGCATTTT. Its protein product is CASSRLGAGNNQPQHF. The full variable domain, in which reference TRBV28 and TRBJ1-5 provide the parts outside the CDR3, is DVKVTQSSRYLVKRTGEKVFLECVQDMDHENMFWYRQDPGLGLRLIYFSYDVKMKEKGDIPEGYSVSREKKERFSLILESASTNQTSMYLCASSRLGAGNNQPQHFGDGTRLSIL.

The chain recombines TRBV28 with TRBJ1-4, with D perhaps matching TRBD1 (5 bases). Germline V gene data show CDR1 as MDHEN and CDR2 as SYDVKM. The ends were cut back, 1 base at V and 0 bases at J, with 9 bases in the middle. The CDR3 covers 16 residues. This chain's CDR3 is CASSLLDTATNEKLFF. The CDR3, as DNA: TGTGCCAGCAGTTTATTGGACACTGCAACTAATGAAAAACTGTTTTTT.

This clone was seen only a few times. The chain's CDR3 is CASSPPGTGTEAFF. The CDR3 nucleotides are TGTGCCAGCAGCCCCCCGGGAACCGGGACTGAAGCTTTCTTT. The chain uses TRBV11-2 and TRBJ1-1; no clear D. This CDR3 has 14 amino acids. CDR1 is SGHAT, CDR2 FQNNGV, per germline. Trimming removed 5 bases from V and 5 bases from J, with 15 bases in between.

The rearrangement links TRBV14 to TRBJ2-7; D is unclear. CDR3 length: 13 amino acids. From germline, CDR1 is SGHDN and CDR2 FVKESK. Trimming removed 1 base from V and 3 bases from J, with 7 bases in between. CDR3 in amino acids: CASSQGPGYEQYF. CDR3 DNA: TGTGCCAGCAGCCAAGGACCAGGCTACGAGCAGTACTTC.

The chain is built from TRBV5-6 and TRBJ1-3, with TRBD1 as a possible D gene (5 bases). V dropped 4 bases and J dropped 0 bases, with 11 bases sitting between them. This CDR3 comprises 15 residues. Looked up from germline, CDR1 is SGHDT and CDR2 is YYEEEE. The CDR3 nucleotides read TGTGCCAGCAGCCCCGGGGGTTACTCTGGAAACACCATATATTTT. Translated, it gives CASSPGGYSGNTIYF. The variable domain in full, with the rest retrieved from reference TRBV5-6 and TRBJ1-3, is DAGVTQSPTHLIKTRGQQVTLRCSPKSGHDTVSWYQQALGQGPQFIFQYYEEEERQRGNFPDRFSGHQFPNYSSELNVNALLLGDSALYLCASSPGGYSGNTIYFGEGSWLTVV.

The rearrangement uses TRBV19 and TRBJ1-5; 9 bases line up with TRBD1. CDR1 and CDR2 (germline): LNHDA, SQIVND (reference sequence). Trimming at V came to 4 bases and at J to 1 base, leaving 2 bases not matched to a gene. The CDR3 is 15 amino acids. The CDR3, as DNA: TGTGCCAGTAGTAGCACAGGGGGCAGCAATCAGCCCCAGCATTTT. This encodes CASSSTGGSNQPQHF.

This clone was counted only a few times. The chain links TRBV7-9 to TRBJ2-3; 7 nucleotides line up with TRBD2. The CDR3 has 15 residues. Germline CDR1 and CDR2: SEHNR and FQNEAQ (reference sequence). With V trimmed by 6 bases and J by 3 bases, 9 bases remained unmatched. The CDR3 sequence: CASSPTGRVTDTQYF. In DNA form, the CDR3 reads TGTGCCAGCAGTCCGACTGGGAGGGTGACAGATACGCAGTATTTT.

This clone was counted a single time. The V and J genes are TRBV6-1 and TRBJ1-5; D is undetermined. Germline V CDR1 and CDR2: MNHNS, SASEGT. V was trimmed by 3 bases and J by 11 bases, leaving 8 bases between them. The CDR3 totals 11 residues. DNA of the CDR3: TGTGCCAGCAGTGAGGAGCTAGCCCAGCATTTT. Translated: CASSEELAQHF.

V is TRBV27 and J is TRBJ1-1; 7 bases fit TRBD1. V was pared by 5 bases and J by 11 bases, with 8 bases of the junction left unmatched. The CDR3 sequence is 12 residues long. Germline V CDR1 and CDR2: MNHEY, SMNVEV (reference sequence). CDR3 region: CASSRDSNTAFF. CDR3 coding DNA: TGTGCCAGCAGTCGGGACAGTAACACGGCTTTCTTT.

V usage is TRBV4-3 and J usage is TRBJ2-7, with D hard to call. CDR1 and CDR2 (germline): LGHNA, YSLEER. The CDR3 totals 14 residues. V was clipped by 0 bases and J by 1 base, with 7 bases between them. The CDR3 sequence: CASSQDRSSYEQYF. For the CDR3, the DNA is TGCGCCAGCAGCCAAGACCGGAGTTCCTACGAGCAGTACTTC.

V is TRBV2 and J is TRBJ2-1; TRBD2 is a possible D gene (6 bases). The CDR3 runs 13 residues. The germline V and J ends were trimmed by 6 bases and 7 bases, with 13 bases remaining between them. Per germline, CDR1 SNHLY and CDR2 FYNNEI. The CDR3 sequence is CASSGLIRNEQFF. In nucleotides, the CDR3 is TGTGCCAGCAGCGGACTAATCCGGAATGAGCAGTTCTTC.

This clone showed up just a few times. The chain links TRBV5-1 to TRBJ2-5; D gene ambiguous. This CDR3 is built from 15 residues. From germline, CDR1 is SGHRS and CDR2 YFSETQ. V shed 1 base and J shed 1 base, with 11 bases lying between them. CDR3 nucleotide sequence: TGCGCCAGCAGCTTGTTGGCACCAGTCCAAGAGACCCAGTACTTC. It specifies CASSLLAPVQETQYF.

J is TRBJ1-2 and V is TRBV9; D is perhaps TRBD1 (5 bases). CDR3 size: 13 residues. V lost 0 bases to trimming and J lost 8 bases, with 11 bases between them. Looked up from germline, CDR1 is SGDLS and CDR2 is YYNGEE. The CDR3 nucleotides read TGTGCCAGCAGCGTAGTAAGGGGCGAGGGCTACACCTTC. Translating it yields CASSVVRGEGYTF.

This clone was seen a handful of times. The rearrangement uses TRBV20-1 and TRBJ2-3; D gene unclear. There are 11 residues in the CDR3. Trimming left V 5 bases short and J 2 bases short, with 5 bases between. The germline CDR1 and CDR2 sequences are DFQATT and SNEGSKA (reference sequence). CDR3 sequence (DNA): TGCAGTGCTCCTTACACAGATACGCAGTATTTT. Encoded protein: CSAPYTDTQYF.

V is TRBV19 and J is TRBJ2-1, with a weak D call TRBD2 (5 bases). Germline assignment: CDR1 LNHDA and CDR2 SQIVND (reference sequence). This CDR3 has 13 amino acids. V was cut by 7 bases and J by 9 bases, with 16 bases left in between. The CDR3 region has the DNA TGTGCCAGTACCGAGGGCGTTTCTGGTGAGCAGTTCTTC. Amino acids: CASTEGVSGEQFF.

The chain links TRBV28 to TRBJ1-2; tentative D call: TRBD1 (6 bases). The length of the CDR3 is 14 residues. Germline CDR1 is MDHEN and CDR2 is SYDVKM. V dropped 5 bases and J dropped 8 bases, with 18 bases sitting between them. CDR3 in amino acids: CASSILLQGGGYTF. The CDR3 region has the DNA TGTGCCAGCAGTATTCTCTTACAGGGTGGCGGCTACACCTTC.

Comment on this clone: The same CDR3 is also encoded by other DNA sequences in this sample. The rearrangement joins TRBV5-4 to TRBJ2-5; maybe TRBD2 (6 bases). CDR1 SGHNT and CDR2 YYREEE come from the germline V gene (reference sequence). The germline V and J ends were trimmed by 0 bases and 5 bases, with 8 bases remaining between them. CDR3 length equals 13 residues. The CDR3 loop is CASSLGGEETQYF. The CDR3 bases are TGTGCCAGCAGCTTGGGGGGGGAGGAGACCCAGTACTTC.